What follows is one T cell receptor beta chain and its context. This clone's antigen is unknown. There are no base qualities to consult, and no much larger clone falls within one base. Library preparation employed 5' RACE. Sequenced using an Illumina HiSeq 2500. A second PCR of about 7 to 12 cycles was run with a J-beta primer mix and a sample-barcoded 5' primer. A unique molecular identifier was introduced onto each TCR beta cDNA molecule by a template-switch 5' adaptor carrying 12 random nucleotides. Each sample yielded at least 3 million CDR3-containing paired-end reads. First-strand cDNA was synthesized from all RNA with the Mint cDNA synthesis kit, primed by a TRBC-specific oligonucleotide. All cDNA was treated with uracil-DNA glycosylase and then went through a first 18-cycle PCR with the universal primers M1SS and BC2_uni_R. As for the original processing: Normalization of each sample was performed by random selection of 1 million high-quality reads, each carrying a distinct molecular identifier. Instead of being binned into consensus sequences, reads with shared molecular identifiers were discarded. MiTCR, set to a Q25 quality threshold and the strictest error-elimination algorithm, was used for CDR3 identification, clonotype clustering and error correction. A nonparametric unseen species model with Euler transformation was used to estimate lower-bound total TCR beta diversity. The public reads were reprocessed in TCRdb via fastp at Q25 and MiXCR, keeping in-frame beta chains. Every distinct CDR3 protein forms one entry, paired with its most common genes and DNA. None of the V and J calls come from the authors' own analysis; TCRdb made them. The sample table records some 560,000 distinct CDR3 sequences; about 27% of these occur just once. In total, the top ten clones hold 3% to 4% of the sample.

Systemically healthy Caucasian individuals from Russia, 39 in total and aged roughly 6 to 95 years, were included as donors. Each donor gave ten milliliters of peripheral blood, drawn into EDTA-treated Vacutainer tubes. Ficoll-Paque density-gradient centrifugation was used to isolate PBMCs, with at least 6.5 million per sample. Trizol reagent was used to extract total RNA from the PBMCs, yielding at least 6 micrograms per sample. For every donor, an aliquot of PBMCs went through flow cytometry to measure the percentages of naive CD45RAhigh/CD27high T cells. These data come from a study of blood T cells in healthy people across ages (dated by TCRdb to the mid-2010s). For the wider study: Template switching captured roughly one uniquely barcoded TCR beta cDNA molecule per two T cells in model experiments. Using the same blood draw, the study looked at two additional independent replicas of 1 million unique cDNA reads for two donors, one aged 18 to 29 and the other aged 80 or older. To track age-related changes in TCR beta repertoire diversity, the study relied on deep sequencing normalized with unique cDNA molecular identifiers. Four age groups were formed from the donors: young (average approximately 15 years), middle-aged (around 37), aged (about 62) and long-lived (82).

From cysteine to phenylalanine, the CDR3 is 14 amino acids long. CDR3 DNA only is kept here, 42 bases in frame from base 1. For CDR1 and CDR2, the germline V gene lists MNHEY and SVGAGI. The junction shows trimming of 2 bases on V and 5 bases on J, plus 13 bases between the germline ends. What the authors observed across the whole study: Compared with the aged group, the long-lived group had more naive CD4+ T cells, fewer expanded clones and increased TCR diversity, suggesting age selection. Bulk unsorted PBMC profiling prevented conclusive comparison of naive and antigen-experienced compartments. Estimates of total diversity based on one million sequenced T cells were regarded as lower bounds and as underestimates. Because donor CMV infection status was unknown, age-related changes in expanded clonotypes were potentially confounded. Observed TCR beta diversity per million T cells fell roughly linearly with age, and a significant reduction was already apparent by age about 36. Observed TCR beta diversity correlated strongly with the percentage of naive T cells measured by flow cytometry.

These data were likewise used in another study, on T cells of mothers and their children. From the second report: Nine systemically healthy Caucasian individuals, comprising three mothers and their six children, were included as donors. cDNA synthesis consumed the entire amount of extracted RNA, loaded at 1.5 ug RNA in each 15 ul reaction. In the second PCR, sample barcodes and 2-4 random nucleotides were introduced via the M1S primer. Each mother yielded over 8 million TCR beta CDR3 reads and each child 2.5 million to 3.5 million reads. In both related and unrelated pairs, thymic selection shapes the output of TCR recombination in a similar way, with inherited differences having only a minor effect. Normalized repertoire overlap was always slightly but never significantly higher in related than unrelated mother-child pairs. No persistent microchimeric T cell clones were found, with a detection sensitivity of approximately 95 clones per million clonotypes. To look for features that set related mother-child pairs apart from unrelated individuals, the researchers ran deep NGS to compare the TCR beta repertoires of mothers and children. The mean age was 40 +/- 4 years for the mothers and 11 +/- 4 years for the children. After adapters were ligated using NEBNext reagents, the libraries underwent 100+100 nt paired-end sequencing on an Illumina HiSeq 2000. To avoid cross-contamination, the mother libraries and the child libraries were prepared a month apart and sequenced in separate runs. For each donor, somewhere between about 450,000 and 2,000,000 distinct TCR beta clonotypes were identified. Naive TCR beta clonotypes were estimated from low-frequency clonotypes matched to each donor's FACS-determined naive share, without sorting.

The origin of this receptor is a boy aged 2 to 10 in good health. The sequence is built from TRBV6-5 and TRBJ2-7; TRBD1 is a possible D gene, resting on 5 matching bases. Input material: blood. The CDR3 region has the sequence CASSYQGFADEQYF. In nucleotide form, the sequence is TGTGCCAGCAGTTACCAGGGATTCGCGGACGAGCAGTACTTC.